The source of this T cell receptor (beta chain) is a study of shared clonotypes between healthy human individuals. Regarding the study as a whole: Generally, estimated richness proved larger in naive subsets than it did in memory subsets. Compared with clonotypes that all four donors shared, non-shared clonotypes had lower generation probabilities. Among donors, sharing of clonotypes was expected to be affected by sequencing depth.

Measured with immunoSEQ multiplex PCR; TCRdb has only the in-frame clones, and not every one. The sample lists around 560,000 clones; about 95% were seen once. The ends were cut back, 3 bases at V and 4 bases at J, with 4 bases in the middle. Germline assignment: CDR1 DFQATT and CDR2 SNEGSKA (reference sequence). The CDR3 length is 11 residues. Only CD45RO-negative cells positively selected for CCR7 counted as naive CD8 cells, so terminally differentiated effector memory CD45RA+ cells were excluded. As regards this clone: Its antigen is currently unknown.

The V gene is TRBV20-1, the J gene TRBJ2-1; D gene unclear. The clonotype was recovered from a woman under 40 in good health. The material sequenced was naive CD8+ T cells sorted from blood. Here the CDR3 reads CSASAYNEQFF. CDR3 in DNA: TGCAGTGCTAGTGCTTACAATGAGCAGTTCTTC.